This is a list of T cell receptor beta chains from one sample in a study of T-cell memory formation after mild COVID-19. TCRdb analysed the 5' RACE reads with MiXCR anew, one entry per CDR3 protein. This table holds 300,000 to 400,000 distinct CDR3 sequences, about 15% found once. Sequenced: PBMCs or a T cell subset sorted from them (not recorded which). Receptors originate from a man aged 18 to 35 who had mild COVID-19 (a few samples of this study predate the infection). Cell type and time point are not known. CDR3s include the opening cysteine and the closing phenylalanine or tryptophan.

TRBV5-1	TRBJ2-6	14	CASKDGWGANVLTF
TRBV7-2	TRBJ2-3	14	CASSYQAPRDTQYF
TRBV29-1	TRBJ2-1	11	CSVGNYNEQFF
TRBV5-1	TRBJ2-1	14	CASSLGGSHNEQFF
TRBV19	TRBJ1-1	16	CASRLLFGGPRTEAFF
TRBV5-1	TRBJ2-6	17	CASSRGEFRSGANVLTF
TRBV28	TRBJ2-1	12	CASGRVQDEQFF
TRBV6-6	TRBJ2-2	16	CASRWTVSGINGELFF
TRBV7-2	TRBJ2-7	16	CASSFLPGGRYYEQYF
TRBV30	TRBJ1-1	11	CAWGQGMSAFF
TRBV7-9	TRBJ1-2	12	CASSATGPGYTF
TRBV7-2	TRBJ2-1	14	CASSWGGGADEQFF
TRBV4-2	TRBJ2-3	21	CASSQDLFSSGGASRTDTQYF
TRBV7-9	TRBJ2-3	15	CASSLAGQPLNTQYF
TRBV20-1	TRBJ2-7	17	CSAAGTSGGLSSYEQYF
TRBV4-2	TRBJ2-1	19	CASSRIHGDFGTDSNEQFF
TRBV10-3	TRBJ2-5	21	CAISVGTGARLAGAGQETQYF
TRBV10-1	TRBJ1-1	14	CASRADRLNTEAFF